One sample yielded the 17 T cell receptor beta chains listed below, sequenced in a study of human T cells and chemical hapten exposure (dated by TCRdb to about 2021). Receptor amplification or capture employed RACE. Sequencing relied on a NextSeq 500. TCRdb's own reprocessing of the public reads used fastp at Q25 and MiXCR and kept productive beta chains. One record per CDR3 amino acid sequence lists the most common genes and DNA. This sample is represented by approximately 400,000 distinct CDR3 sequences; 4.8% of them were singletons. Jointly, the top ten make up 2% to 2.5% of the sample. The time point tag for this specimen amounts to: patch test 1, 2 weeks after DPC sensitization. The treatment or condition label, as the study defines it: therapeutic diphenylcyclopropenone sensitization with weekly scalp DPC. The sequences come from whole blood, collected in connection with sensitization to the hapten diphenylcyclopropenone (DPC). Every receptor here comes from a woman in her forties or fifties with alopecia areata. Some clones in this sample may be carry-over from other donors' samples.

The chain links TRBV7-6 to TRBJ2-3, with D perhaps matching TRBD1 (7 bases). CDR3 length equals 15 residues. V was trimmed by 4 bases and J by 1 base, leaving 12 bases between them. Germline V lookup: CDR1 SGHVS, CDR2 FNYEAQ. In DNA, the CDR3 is TGTGCCAGCAGCTCAGGAGGGGGCGGCACAGATACGCAGTATTTT. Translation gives CASSSGGGGTDTQYF.

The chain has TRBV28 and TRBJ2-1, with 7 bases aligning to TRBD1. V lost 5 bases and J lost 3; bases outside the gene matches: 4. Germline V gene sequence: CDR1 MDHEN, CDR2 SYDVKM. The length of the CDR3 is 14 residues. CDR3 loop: CASSQTGDYNEQFF. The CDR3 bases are TGTGCCAGCAGTCAAACAGGGGACTACAATGAGCAGTTCTTC.

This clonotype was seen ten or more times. The CDR3 DNA reads TGTGCCAGCATCCGCACAGATACGCAGTATTTT. Its translation: CASIRTDTQYF. The gene calls are TRBV7-2 and TRBJ2-3; unclear D gene. This CDR3 has 11 residues. The V gene's germline CDR1 is SGHTA and CDR2 FQGNSA. Trimming shortened V by 7 bases and J by 1 base, and 3 bases separated the two germline ends. The full variable domain, its missing parts supplied by reference TRBV7-2 and TRBJ2-3, is GAGVSQSPSNKVTEKGKDVELRCDPISGHTALYWYRQSLGQGLEFLIYFQGNSAPDKSGLPSDRFSAERTGGSVSTLTIQRTQQEDSAVYLCASIRTDTQYFGPGTRLTVL.

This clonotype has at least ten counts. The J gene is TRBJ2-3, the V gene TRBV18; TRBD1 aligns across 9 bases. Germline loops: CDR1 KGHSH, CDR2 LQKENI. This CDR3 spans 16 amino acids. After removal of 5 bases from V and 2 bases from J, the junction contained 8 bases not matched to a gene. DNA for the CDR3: TGTGCCAGCTCAGATGGGACAGGGTCCCTCACAGATACGCAGTATTTT. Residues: CASSDGTGSLTDTQYF. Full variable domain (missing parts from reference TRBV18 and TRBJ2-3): NAGVMQNPRHLVRRRGQEARLRCSPMKGHSHVYWYRQLPEEGLKFMVYLQKENIIDESGMPKERFSAEFPKEGPSILRIQQVVRGDSAAYFCASSDGTGSLTDTQYFGPGTRLTVL.

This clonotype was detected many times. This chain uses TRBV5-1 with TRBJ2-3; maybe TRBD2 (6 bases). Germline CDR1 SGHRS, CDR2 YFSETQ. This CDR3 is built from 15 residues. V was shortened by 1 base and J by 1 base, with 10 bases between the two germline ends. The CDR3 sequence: CASSLWGDGTDTQYF. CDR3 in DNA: TGCGCCAGCAGCTTGTGGGGGGACGGCACAGATACGCAGTATTTT.

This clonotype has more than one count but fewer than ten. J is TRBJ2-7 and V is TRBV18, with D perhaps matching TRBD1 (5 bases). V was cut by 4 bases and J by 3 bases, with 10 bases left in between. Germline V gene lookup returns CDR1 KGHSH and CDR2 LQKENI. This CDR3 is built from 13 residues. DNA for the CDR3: TGTGCCAGCTCACTGGACACCTTCTACGAGCAGTACTTC. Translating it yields CASSLDTFYEQYF. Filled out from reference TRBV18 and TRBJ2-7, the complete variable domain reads NAGVMQNPRHLVRRRGQEARLRCSPMKGHSHVYWYRQLPEEGLKFMVYLQKENIIDESGMPKERFSAEFPKEGPSILRIQQVVRGDSAAYFCASSLDTFYEQYFGPGTRLTVT.

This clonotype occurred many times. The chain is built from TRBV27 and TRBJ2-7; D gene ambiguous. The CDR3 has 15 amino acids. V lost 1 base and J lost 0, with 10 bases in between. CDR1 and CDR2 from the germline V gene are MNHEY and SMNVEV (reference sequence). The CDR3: CASSLWASSSYEQYF. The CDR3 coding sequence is TGTGCCAGCAGTTTATGGGCTTCCAGCTCCTACGAGCAGTACTTC.

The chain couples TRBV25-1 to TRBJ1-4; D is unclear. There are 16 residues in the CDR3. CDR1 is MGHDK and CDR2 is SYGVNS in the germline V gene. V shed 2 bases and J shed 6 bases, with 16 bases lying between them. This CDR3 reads CASSEAHVQRDEKLFF. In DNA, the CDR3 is TGTGCCAGCAGTGAAGCCCACGTCCAACGGGATGAAAAACTGTTTTTT.

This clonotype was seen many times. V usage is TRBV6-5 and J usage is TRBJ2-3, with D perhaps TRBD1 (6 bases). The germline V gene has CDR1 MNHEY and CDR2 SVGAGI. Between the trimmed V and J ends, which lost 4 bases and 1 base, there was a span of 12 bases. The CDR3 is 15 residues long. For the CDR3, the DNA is TGTGCCAGCAGTTCACACAGGGAAGGCACAGATACGCAGTATTTT. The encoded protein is CASSSHREGTDTQYF.

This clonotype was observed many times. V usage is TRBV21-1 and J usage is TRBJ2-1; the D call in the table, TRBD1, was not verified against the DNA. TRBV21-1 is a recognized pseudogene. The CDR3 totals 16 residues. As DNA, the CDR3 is TGTGCCAGCAGCCCCTTAAGGACAGGGGGGTACAATGAGCAGTTCTTC. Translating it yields CASSPLRTGGYNEQFF.

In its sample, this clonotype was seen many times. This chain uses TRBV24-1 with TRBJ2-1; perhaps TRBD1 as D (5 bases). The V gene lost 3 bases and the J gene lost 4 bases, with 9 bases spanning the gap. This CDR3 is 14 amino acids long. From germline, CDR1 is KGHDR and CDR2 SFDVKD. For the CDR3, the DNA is TGTGCCACCAGTGATGGGGCCCTATACAATGAGCAGTTCTTC. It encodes CATSDGALYNEQFF.

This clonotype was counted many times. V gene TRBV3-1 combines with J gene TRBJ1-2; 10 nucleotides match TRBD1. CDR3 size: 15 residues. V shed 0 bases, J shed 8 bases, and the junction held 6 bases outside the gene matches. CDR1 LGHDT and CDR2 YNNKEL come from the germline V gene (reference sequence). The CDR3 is CASSQEPGTGEGYTF. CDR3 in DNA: TGTGCCAGCAGCCAAGAGCCAGGGACAGGGGAAGGCTACACCTTC. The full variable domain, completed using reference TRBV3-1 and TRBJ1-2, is DTAVSQTPKYLVTQMGNDKSIKCEQNLGHDTMYWYKQDSKKFLKIMFSYNNKELIINETVPNRFSPKSPDKAHLNLHINSLELGDSAVYFCASSQEPGTGEGYTFGSGTRLTVV.

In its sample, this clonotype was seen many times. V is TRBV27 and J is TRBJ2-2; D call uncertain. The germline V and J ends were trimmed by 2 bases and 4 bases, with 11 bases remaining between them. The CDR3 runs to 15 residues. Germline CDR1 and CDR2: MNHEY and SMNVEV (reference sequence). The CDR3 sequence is CASSLEYYGTGELFF. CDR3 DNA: TGTGCCAGCAGTTTAGAGTATTACGGCACCGGGGAGCTGTTTTTT.

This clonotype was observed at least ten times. CDR3 protein: CASRGESTDTQYF. CDR3 nucleotide sequence: TGTGCCAGTAGGGGGGAGTCCACAGATACGCAGTATTTT. This chain links TRBV9 with TRBJ2-3; D tentatively reads TRBD1 or TRBD2 (6 bases each). Deletions cut 8 bases from V and 2 bases from J, with 12 bases between. Germline-derived CDR1 and CDR2 are SGDLS and YYNGEE. This CDR3 comprises 13 residues.

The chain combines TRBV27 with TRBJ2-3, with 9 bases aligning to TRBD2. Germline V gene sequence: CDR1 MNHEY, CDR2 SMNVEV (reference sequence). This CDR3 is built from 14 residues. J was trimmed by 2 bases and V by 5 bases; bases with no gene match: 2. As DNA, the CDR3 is TGTGCCAGCAGTCTAGCGGGAATCACAGATACGCAGTATTTT. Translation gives CASSLAGITDTQYF.

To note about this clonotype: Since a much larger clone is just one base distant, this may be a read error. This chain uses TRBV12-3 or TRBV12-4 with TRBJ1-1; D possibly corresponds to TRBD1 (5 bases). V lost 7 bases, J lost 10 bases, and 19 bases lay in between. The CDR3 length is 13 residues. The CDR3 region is CASTRGVPERAFF. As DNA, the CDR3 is TGTGCCAGCACTCGGGGGGTACCGGAGCGAGCTTTCTTT.

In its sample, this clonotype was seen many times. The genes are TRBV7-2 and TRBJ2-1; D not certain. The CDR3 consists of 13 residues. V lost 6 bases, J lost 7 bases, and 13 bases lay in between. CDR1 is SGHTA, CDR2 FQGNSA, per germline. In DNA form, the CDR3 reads TGTGCCAGCAGGCCCCCACCGGAAAATGAGCAGTTCTTC. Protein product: CASRPPPENEQFF. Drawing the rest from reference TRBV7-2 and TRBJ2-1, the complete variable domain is GAGVSQSPSNKVTEKGKDVELRCDPISGHTALYWYRQSLGQGLEFLIYFQGNSAPDKSGLPSDRFSAERTGGSVSTLTIQRTQQEDSAVYLCASRPPPENEQFFGPGTRLTVL.